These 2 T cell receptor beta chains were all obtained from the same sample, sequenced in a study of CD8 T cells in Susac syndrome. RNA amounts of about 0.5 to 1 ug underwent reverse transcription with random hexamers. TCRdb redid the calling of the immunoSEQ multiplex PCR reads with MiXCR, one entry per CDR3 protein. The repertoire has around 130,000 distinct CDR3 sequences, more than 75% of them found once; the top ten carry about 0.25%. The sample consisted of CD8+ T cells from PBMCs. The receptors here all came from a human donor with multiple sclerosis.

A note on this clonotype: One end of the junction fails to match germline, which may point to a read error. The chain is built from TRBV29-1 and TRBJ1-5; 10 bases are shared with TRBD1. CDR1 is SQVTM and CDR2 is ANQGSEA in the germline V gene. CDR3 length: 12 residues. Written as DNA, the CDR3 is TGCAGCGTTCGGACAGGGGGACAGCCCCTGCATTTT. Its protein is CSVRTGGQPLHF. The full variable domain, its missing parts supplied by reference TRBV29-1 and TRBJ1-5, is SAVISQKPSRDICQRGTSLTIQCQVDSQVTMMFWYRQQPGQSLTLIATANQGSEATYESGFVIDKFPISRPNLTFSTLTVSNMSPEDSSIYLCSVRTGGQPLHFGDGTRLSIL.

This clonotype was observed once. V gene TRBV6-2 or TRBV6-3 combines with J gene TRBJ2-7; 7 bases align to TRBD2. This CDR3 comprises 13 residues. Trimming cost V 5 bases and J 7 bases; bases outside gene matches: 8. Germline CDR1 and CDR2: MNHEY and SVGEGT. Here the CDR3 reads CASSAGTTGEQYF. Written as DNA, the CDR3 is TGTGCCAGCAGTGCCGGGACTACCGGGGAGCAGTACTTC.